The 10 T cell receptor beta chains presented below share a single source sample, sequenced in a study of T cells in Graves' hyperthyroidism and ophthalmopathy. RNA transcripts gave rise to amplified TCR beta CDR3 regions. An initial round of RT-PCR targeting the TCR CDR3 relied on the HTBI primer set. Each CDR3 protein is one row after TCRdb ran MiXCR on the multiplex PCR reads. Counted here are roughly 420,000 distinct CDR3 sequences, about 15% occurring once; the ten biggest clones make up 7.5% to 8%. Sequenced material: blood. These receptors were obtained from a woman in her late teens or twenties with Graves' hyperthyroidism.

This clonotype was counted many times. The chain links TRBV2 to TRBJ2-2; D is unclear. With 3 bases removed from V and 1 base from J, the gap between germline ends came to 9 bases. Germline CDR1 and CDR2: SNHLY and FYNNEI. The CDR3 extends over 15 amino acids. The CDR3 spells CASSEWGRNTGELFF. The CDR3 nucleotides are TGTGCCAGCAGTGAGTGGGGTAGGAACACCGGGGAGCTGTTTTTT.

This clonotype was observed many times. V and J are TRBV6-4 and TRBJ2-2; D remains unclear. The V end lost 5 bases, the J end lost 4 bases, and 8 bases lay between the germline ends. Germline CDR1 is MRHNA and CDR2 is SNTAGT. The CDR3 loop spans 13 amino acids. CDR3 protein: CASSLDLTGELFF. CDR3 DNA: TGTGCCAGCAGTTTAGACCTCACCGGGGAGCTGTTTTTT.

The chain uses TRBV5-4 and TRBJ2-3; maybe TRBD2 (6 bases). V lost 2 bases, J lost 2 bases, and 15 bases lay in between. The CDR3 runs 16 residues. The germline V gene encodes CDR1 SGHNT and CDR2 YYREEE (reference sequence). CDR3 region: CASSLGLPGDTDTQYF. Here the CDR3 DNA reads TGTGCCAGCAGCTTAGGACTACCGGGGGACACAGATACGCAGTATTTT.

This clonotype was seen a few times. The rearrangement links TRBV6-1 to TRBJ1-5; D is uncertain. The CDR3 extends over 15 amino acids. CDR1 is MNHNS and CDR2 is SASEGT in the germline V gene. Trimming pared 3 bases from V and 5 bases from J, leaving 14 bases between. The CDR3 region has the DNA TGTGCCAGCAGTGATAGGCAGATCAAGCATCAGCCCCAGCATTTT. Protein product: CASSDRQIKHQPQHF.

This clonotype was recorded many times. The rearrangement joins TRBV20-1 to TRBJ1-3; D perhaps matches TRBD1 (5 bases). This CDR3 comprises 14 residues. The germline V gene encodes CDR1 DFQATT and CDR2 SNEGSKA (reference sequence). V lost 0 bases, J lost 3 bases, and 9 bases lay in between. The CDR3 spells CSARDPGYGNTIYF. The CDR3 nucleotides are TGCAGTGCTAGAGATCCAGGGTATGGAAACACCATATATTTT.

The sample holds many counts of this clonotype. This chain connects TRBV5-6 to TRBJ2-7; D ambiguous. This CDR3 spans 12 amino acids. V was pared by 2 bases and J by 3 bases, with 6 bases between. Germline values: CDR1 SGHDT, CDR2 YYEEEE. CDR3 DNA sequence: TGTGCCAGCAGCTTTTGGGACTACGAGCAGTACTTC. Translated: CASSFWDYEQYF.

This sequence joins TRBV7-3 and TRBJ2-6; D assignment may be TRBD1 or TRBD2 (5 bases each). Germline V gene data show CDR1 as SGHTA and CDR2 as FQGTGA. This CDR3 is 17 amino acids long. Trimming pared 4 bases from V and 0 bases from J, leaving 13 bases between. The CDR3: CASSSGAWSSGANVLTF. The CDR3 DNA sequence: TGTGCCAGCAGCTCCGGGGCCTGGAGCTCTGGGGCCAACGTCCTGACTTTC.

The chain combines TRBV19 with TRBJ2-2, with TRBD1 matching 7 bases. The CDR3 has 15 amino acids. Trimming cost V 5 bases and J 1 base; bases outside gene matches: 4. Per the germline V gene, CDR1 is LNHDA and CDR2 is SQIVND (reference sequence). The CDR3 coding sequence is TGTGCCAGTAGTCATAGGACAGGGAACACCGGGGAGCTGTTTTTT. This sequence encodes CASSHRTGNTGELFF.

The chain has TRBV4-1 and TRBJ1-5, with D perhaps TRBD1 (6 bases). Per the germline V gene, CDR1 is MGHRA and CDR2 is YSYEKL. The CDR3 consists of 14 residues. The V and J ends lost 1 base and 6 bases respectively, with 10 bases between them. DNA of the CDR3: TGCGCCAGCAGCCAAGGAGGGGGGACTCAGCCCCAGCATTTT. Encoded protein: CASSQGGGTQPQHF.

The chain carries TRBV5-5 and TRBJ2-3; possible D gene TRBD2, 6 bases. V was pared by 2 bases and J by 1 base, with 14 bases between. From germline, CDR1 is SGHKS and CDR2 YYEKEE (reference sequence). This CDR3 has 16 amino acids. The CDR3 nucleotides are TGTGCCAGCAGCTTTAGCTTGGGCGGGGGCACAGATACGCAGTATTTT. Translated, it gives CASSFSLGGGTDTQYF.